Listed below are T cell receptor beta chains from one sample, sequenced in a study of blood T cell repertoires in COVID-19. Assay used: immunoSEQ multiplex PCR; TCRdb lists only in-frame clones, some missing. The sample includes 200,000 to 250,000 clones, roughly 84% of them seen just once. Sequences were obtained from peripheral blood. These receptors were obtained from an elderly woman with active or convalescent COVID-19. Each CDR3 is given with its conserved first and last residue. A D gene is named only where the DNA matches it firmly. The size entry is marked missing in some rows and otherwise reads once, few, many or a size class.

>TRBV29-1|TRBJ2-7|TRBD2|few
CSVGGPGGEQYF
TGCAGCGTTGGAGGTCCGGGAGGCGAGCAGTACTTC
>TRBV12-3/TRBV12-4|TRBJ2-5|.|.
CASSPNRETQYF
TGTGCCAGCAGTCCCAACAGGGAGACCCAGTACTTC
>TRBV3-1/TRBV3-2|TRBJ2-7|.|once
CASSPRRDNSYEQYF
TGTGCCAGCAGCCCCCGTCGGGACAATTCCTACGAGCAGTACTTC
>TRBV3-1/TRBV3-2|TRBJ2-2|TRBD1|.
CASSQRSGGSGELFF
TGTGCCAGCAGCCAAAGGTCAGGGGGTTCCGGGGAGCTGTTTTTT
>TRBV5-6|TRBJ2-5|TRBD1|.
CASIKGGTGLWETQYF
TGTGCCAGCATCAAAGGTGGGACAGGGTTGTGGGAGACCCAGTACTTC
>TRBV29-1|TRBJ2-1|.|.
CSSGEAYNEQFF
TGCAGCAGTGGAGAAGCGTACAATGAGCAGTTCTTC
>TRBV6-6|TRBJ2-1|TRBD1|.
CASSSGQSSYNEQFF
TGTGCCAGCAGTTCGGGACAGAGCTCCTACAATGAGCAGTTCTTC
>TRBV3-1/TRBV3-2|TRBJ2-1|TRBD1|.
CASSQGDRGHNEQFF
TGTGCCAGCAGCCAAGGGGACAGGGGGCACAATGAGCAGTTCTTC
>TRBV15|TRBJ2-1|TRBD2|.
CATSRRRTSGVDEQFF
TGTGCCACCAGCAGAAGGAGAACTAGCGGGGTGGATGAGCAGTTCTTC
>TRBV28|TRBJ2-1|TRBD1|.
CASSFGQGGNEQFF
TGTGCCAGCAGTTTTGGACAGGGCGGCAATGAGCAGTTCTTC
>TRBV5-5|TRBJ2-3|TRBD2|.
CASSLRSGGSSTDTQYF
TGTGCCAGCAGCTTGCGGAGCGGGGGTTCTAGCACAGATACGCAGTATTTT
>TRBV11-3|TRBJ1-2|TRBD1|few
CASSPGGTENYGYTF
TGTGCCAGCAGCCCAGGGGGGACTGAGAACTATGGCTACACCTTC
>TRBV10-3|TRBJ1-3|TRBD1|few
CAIRDGDRRNTIYF
TGTGCCATCAGGGATGGGGACAGGAGGAACACCATATATTTT
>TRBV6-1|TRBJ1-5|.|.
CASSEEGVRQPQHF
TGTGCCAGCAGTGAGGAAGGGGTTCGCCAGCCCCAGCATTTT
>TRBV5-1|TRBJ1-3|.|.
CASSPRGDSGNTIYF
TGCGCCAGCAGCCCCAGGGGAGATTCTGGAAACACCATATATTTT
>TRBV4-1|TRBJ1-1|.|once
CASSQERQLAEAFF
TGCGCCAGCAGCCAAGAACGGCAGTTAGCAGAAGCTTTCTTT
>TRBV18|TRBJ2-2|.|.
CASSPPTRPNTGELFF
TGTGCCAGCTCACCACCGACACGTCCGAACACCGGGGAGCTGTTTTTT
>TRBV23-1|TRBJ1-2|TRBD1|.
CASSLPRLPDRAYGYTF
TGCGCCAGCAGTCTCCCTCGCCTCCCAGACAGGGCTTATGGCTACACCTTC
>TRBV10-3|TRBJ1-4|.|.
CAISSTAGATNEKLFF
TGTGCCATCAGCAGTACGGCGGGTGCAACTAATGAAAAACTGTTTTTT
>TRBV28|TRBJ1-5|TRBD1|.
CASSDSTGPGQPQHF
TGTGCCAGCAGCGACTCGACAGGGCCGGGGCAGCCCCAGCATTTT
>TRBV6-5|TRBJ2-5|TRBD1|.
CASSQPARGRETQYF
TGTGCCAGCAGCCAACCGGCCAGGGGGCGAGAGACCCAGTACTTC
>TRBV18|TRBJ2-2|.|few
CASSPARTNTGELFF
TGTGCCAGCTCCCCTGCGAGGACGAACACCGGGGAGCTGTTTTTT
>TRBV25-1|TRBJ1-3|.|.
CASRGQLVDTIYF
TGTGCCAGCAGAGGACAGCTCGTAGACACCATATATTTT
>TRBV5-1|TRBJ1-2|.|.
CASSPEGTPGNYGYTF
TGCGCCAGCAGCCCGGAGGGGACGCCCGGGAACTATGGCTACACCTTC
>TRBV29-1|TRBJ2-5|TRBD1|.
CSVGRGLETQYF
TGCAGCGTCGGCAGGGGGCTGGAGACCCAGTACTTC
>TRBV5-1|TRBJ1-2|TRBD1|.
CASSLDRGDGGYTF
TGCGCCAGCAGCTTGGACAGGGGAGACGGGGGCTACACCTTC
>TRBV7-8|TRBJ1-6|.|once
CASSLDRESPLHF
TGTGCCAGCAGCTTAGACAGAGAGTCACCCCTCCACTTT
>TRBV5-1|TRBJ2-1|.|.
CASSPPGSYNEQFF
TGCGCCAGCAGCCCCCCGGGCTCCTACAATGAGCAGTTCTTC
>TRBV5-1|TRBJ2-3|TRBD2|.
CASSLEPSGREADTQYF
TGCGCCAGCAGCTTGGAGCCTAGCGGGAGGGAGGCAGATACGCAGTATTTT
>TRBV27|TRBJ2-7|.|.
CASSLSPLPIYEQYF
TGTGCCAGCAGTTTATCGCCTCTACCCATCTACGAGCAGTACTTC
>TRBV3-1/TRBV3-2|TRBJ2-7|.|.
CASSQGGGGGEQYF
TGTGCCAGCAGCCAAGGCGGCGGTGGGGGGGAGCAGTACTTC
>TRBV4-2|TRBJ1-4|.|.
CASSQGGGTKRDEKLFF
TGTGCCAGCAGCCAAGGTGGAGGAACCAAAAGGGATGAAAAACTGTTTTTT
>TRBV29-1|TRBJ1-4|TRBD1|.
CSVGGQDEKLFF
TGCAGCGTTGGAGGACAGGATGAAAAACTGTTTTTT
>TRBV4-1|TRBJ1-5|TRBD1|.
CASSLGTGTQPQHF
TGCGCCAGCAGCCTCGGGACAGGGACTCAGCCCCAGCATTTT
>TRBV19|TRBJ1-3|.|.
CASSPGGATSGNTIYF
TGTGCCAGTAGCCCCGGGGGGGCCACCTCTGGAAACACCATATATTTT
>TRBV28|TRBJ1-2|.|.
CASSLWGPGQFGSGYTF
TGTGCCAGCAGTTTATGGGGCCCCGGACAGTTTGGGTCGGGCTACACCTTC
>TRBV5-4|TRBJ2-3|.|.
CASSPPQRFTDTQYF
TGTGCCAGCAGCCCCCCCCAGCGGTTCACAGATACGCAGTATTTT
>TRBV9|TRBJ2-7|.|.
CASSLELQGSNEQYF
TGTGCCAGCAGCCTAGAATTACAGGGTAGTAATGAGCAGTACTTC